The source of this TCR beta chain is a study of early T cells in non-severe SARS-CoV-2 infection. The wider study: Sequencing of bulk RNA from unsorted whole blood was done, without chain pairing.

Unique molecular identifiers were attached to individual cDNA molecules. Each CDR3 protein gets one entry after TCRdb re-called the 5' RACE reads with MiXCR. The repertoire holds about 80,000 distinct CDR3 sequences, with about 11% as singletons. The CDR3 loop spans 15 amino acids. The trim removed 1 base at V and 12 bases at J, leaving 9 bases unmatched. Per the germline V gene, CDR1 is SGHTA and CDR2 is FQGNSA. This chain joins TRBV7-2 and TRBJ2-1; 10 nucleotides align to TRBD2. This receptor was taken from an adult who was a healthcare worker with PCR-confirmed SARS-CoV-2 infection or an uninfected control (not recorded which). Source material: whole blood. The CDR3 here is CASSLDLAGAYVQFF. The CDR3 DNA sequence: TGTGCCAGCAGCTTAGACCTAGCGGGGGCATATGTGCAGTTCTTC.